The 13 T cell receptor beta chains in this list originate from one sample, sequenced in a study of spatial heterogeneity in lung cancer. Findings and limits, study-wide: One measure, the expanded intratumoral alpha and beta TCR count, tracked tumor mutation counts.

Specified time point: sample taken at primary tumor resection. TCRdb processed the 5' RACE reads anew with MiXCR; each CDR3 protein has one entry. The repertoire holds about 100,000 distinct CDR3 sequences, nearly 4.5% seen once, with about 20% in the top ten. For these receptors, no antigen is known. The starting material was lung tumor tissue, obtained at surgery. Receptor source: a male donor with early-stage non-small cell lung cancer.

There are many counts of this clonotype. J is TRBJ2-3 and V is TRBV7-2; 8 bases agree with TRBD2. Germline V CDR1 and CDR2: SGHTA, FQGNSA. The CDR3 is 16 amino acids. Germline trimming cut 1 base from V and 5 bases from J; bases unmatched to any gene: 8. The CDR3, as DNA: TGTGCCAGCAGCTTAGTGACCGGGAGGGTAGGAGATACGCAGTATTTT. It yields the protein CASSLVTGRVGDTQYF.

This clonotype was detected ten times or more. V is TRBV4-1 and J is TRBJ2-1; 8 bases are a match to TRBD2. CDR1 MGHRA and CDR2 YSYEKL come from the germline V gene. Trimming removed 3 bases from V and 4 bases from J; junction bases left unmatched: 2. The CDR3 is made up of 14 amino acids. The CDR3 loop reads CASSQIAGYNEQFF. As DNA, the CDR3 is TGCGCCAGCAGCCAGATAGCGGGGTACAATGAGCAGTTCTTC.

This sequence joins TRBV5-1 and TRBJ2-1; D may correspond to TRBD1 or TRBD2 (5 bases each). Trimming took off 5 bases at V and 5 bases at J, with 17 bases between the two ends. Germline CDR1 is SGHRS and CDR2 is YFSETQ. The CDR3 contains 15 residues. CDR3: CASSPGSSQDNEQFF. The CDR3 coding sequence is TGCGCCAGCAGTCCAGGGAGTTCCCAAGACAATGAGCAGTTCTTC.

By frequency in the sample, this clonotype is medium-sized. The chain joins TRBV6-2 or TRBV6-3 to TRBJ2-3, with D possibly matching TRBD2 (6 bases). CDR3 length: 12 residues. Between the trimmed V and J ends, which lost 5 bases and 5 bases, there was a span of 8 bases. Germline V lookup: CDR1 MNHEY, CDR2 SVGEGT. CDR3 sequence (DNA): TGTGCCAGCAGTCCCGGGGGAGATACGCAGTATTTT. As protein: CASSPGGDTQYF.

The table lists this clonotype with many counts. J is TRBJ1-6 and V is TRBV6-5, with D hard to call. The germline CDR1 and CDR2 sequences are MNHEY and SVGAGI. The CDR3 is 14 amino acids. V lost 3 bases and J 3 bases, leaving 6 bases between the germline ends. The CDR3 loop is CASSYQIYNSPLHF. CDR3 DNA: TGTGCCAGCAGTTATCAAATCTATAATTCACCCCTCCACTTT.

The rearrangement uses TRBV28 and TRBJ2-7, with 7 bases identical to TRBD1. Germline CDR1 MDHEN, CDR2 SYDVKM. This CDR3 spans 12 amino acids. Losses at the gene ends were 6 bases for V and 3 bases for J; bases not matched to a gene: 2. The DNA for the CDR3 is TGTGCCAGCAGGCCAGGGGGCTACGAGCAGTACTTC. Its translation is CASRPGGYEQYF.

This clonotype has a count of ten or more. The V and J genes are TRBV9 and TRBJ1-6, with D perhaps TRBD1 (5 bases). V was trimmed by 4 bases and J by 14 bases, leaving 19 bases between them. CDR1 SGDLS and CDR2 YYNGEE come from the germline V gene. The CDR3 has 14 residues. The chain's CDR3 is CASSSWDDIQALHF. DNA of the CDR3: TGTGCCAGCAGCTCGTGGGACGACATACAGGCCCTCCACTTT.

The chain combines TRBV29-1 with TRBJ1-2; no firm D call. Germline CDR1 and CDR2: SQVTM and ANQGSEA. V was trimmed by 4 bases and J by 0 bases, leaving 6 bases between them. The CDR3 is 12 amino acids. DNA for the CDR3: TGCAGCGTTGCCCCGACTAACTATGGCTACACCTTC. Translated: CSVAPTNYGYTF.

Many counts were recorded for this clonotype. The V call is TRBV3-1, the J call TRBJ1-6; maybe TRBD1 (5 bases). The CDR3 loop spans 14 amino acids. The germline gives CDR1 LGHDT, CDR2 YNNKEL (reference sequence). The germline V and J ends were trimmed by 4 bases and 10 bases, with 14 bases remaining between them. This CDR3 is CASSLTQVESPLHF. CDR3 sequence (DNA): TGTGCCAGCAGCCTAACACAGGTTGAGTCACCCCTCCACTTT.

This clonotype was observed many times. This chain links TRBV19 with TRBJ1-2; the match to TRBD1 covers 7 bases. The germline gives CDR1 LNHDA, CDR2 SQIVND (reference sequence). Unmatched junction bases numbered 5, after V lost 3 bases and J lost 4 bases. The CDR3 is 14 amino acids. The CDR3 protein is CASSMGQPGYGYTF. CDR3 DNA: TGTGCCAGTAGTATGGGACAGCCCGGCTATGGCTACACCTTC. Filled out from reference TRBV19 and TRBJ1-2, the complete variable domain reads DGGITQSPKYLFRKEGQNVTLSCEQNLNHDAMYWYRQDPGQGLRLIYYSQIVNDFQKGDIAEGYSVSREKKESFPLTVTSAQKNPTAFYLCASSMGQPGYGYTFGSGTRLTVV.

This clonotype was seen many times. CDR3 in amino acids: CASSSSGTGSLDTQYF. The DNA of the CDR3 is TGTGCCAGCAGTTCCTCCGGGACAGGCTCCTTGGATACGCAGTATTTT. The gene calls are TRBV28 and TRBJ2-3; TRBD1 agrees at 8 bases. The CDR3 is 16 amino acids. Germline loops: CDR1 MDHEN, CDR2 SYDVKM. The V gene end was trimmed by 4 bases and the J gene end by 6 bases; junction bases not matched to a gene: 12. Using reference TRBV28 and TRBJ2-3 for the parts outside the CDR3, the full variable domain is DVKVTQSSRYLVKRTGEKVFLECVQDMDHENMFWYRQDPGLGLRLIYFSYDVKMKEKGDIPEGYSVSREKKERFSLILESASTNQTSMYLCASSSSGTGSLDTQYFGPGTRLTVL.

This clonotype was seen many times. The chain has TRBV12-3 or TRBV12-4 and TRBJ2-5; D not resolved. The CDR3 extends over 14 amino acids. The V end was cut by 3 bases, the J end by 5 bases, with 13 bases between. The CDR3 here is CASSFPGHGETQYF. The DNA for the CDR3 is TGTGCCAGCAGTTTTCCTGGCCACGGTGAGACCCAGTACTTC.

This clonotype was seen ten or more times. The V gene is TRBV28, the J gene TRBJ2-1; 9 bases line up with TRBD2. This CDR3 has 14 residues. The trim removed 2 bases at V and 4 bases at J, leaving 0 bases unmatched. Germline-derived CDR1 and CDR2 are MDHEN and SYDVKM. CDR3 coding DNA: TGTGCCAGCAGTTTACTAGCGGGATACAATGAGCAGTTCTTC. It yields the protein CASSLLAGYNEQFF.